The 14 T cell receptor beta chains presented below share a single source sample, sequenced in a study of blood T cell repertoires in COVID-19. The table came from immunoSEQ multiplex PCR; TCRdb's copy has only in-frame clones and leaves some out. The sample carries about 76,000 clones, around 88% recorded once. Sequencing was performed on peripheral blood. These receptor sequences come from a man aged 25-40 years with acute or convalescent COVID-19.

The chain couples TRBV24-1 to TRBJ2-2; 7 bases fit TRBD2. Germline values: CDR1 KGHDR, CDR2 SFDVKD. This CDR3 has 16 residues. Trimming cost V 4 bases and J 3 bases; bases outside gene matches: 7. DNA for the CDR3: TGTGCCACCAGTGACGGGGGGAGGGCCGACACCGGGGAGCTGTTTTTT. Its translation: CATSDGGRADTGELFF.

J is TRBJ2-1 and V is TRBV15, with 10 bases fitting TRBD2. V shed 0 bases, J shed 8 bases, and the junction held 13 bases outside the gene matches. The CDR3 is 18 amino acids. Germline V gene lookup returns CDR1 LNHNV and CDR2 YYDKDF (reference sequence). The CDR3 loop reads CATSRDSHSLAGVYEQFF. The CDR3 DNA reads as TGTGCCACCAGCAGAGACTCGCATAGTCTAGCGGGAGTGTATGAGCAGTTCTTC.

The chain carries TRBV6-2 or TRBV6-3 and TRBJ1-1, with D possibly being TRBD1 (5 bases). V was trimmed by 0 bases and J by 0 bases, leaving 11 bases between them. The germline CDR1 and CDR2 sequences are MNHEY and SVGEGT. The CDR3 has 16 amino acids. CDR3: CASSYSGGGMNTEAFF. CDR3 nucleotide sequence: TGTGCCAGCAGTTACTCCGGGGGGGGGATGAACACTGAAGCTTTCTTT.

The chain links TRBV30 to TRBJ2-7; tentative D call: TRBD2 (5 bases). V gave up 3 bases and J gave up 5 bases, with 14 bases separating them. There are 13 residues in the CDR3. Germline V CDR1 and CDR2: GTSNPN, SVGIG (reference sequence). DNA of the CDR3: TGTGCCTGGAGAACGGAGCGGAGGAACGAGCAGTACTTC. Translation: CAWRTERRNEQYF.

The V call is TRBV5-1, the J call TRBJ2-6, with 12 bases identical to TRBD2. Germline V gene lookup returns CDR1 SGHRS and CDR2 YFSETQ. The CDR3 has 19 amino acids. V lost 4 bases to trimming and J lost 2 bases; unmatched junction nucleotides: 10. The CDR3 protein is CASSILTSGSLAGANVLTF. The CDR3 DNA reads TGCGCCAGCAGCATCCTGACTAGCGGGAGCTTAGCTGGGGCCAACGTCCTGACTTTC.

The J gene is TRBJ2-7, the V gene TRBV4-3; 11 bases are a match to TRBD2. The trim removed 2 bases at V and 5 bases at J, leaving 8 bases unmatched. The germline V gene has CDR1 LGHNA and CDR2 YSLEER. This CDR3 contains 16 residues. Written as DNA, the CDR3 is TGCGCCAGCAGCCAAACCATAGCGGGAGGGCCCAACGAGCAGTACTTC. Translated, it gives CASSQTIAGGPNEQYF.

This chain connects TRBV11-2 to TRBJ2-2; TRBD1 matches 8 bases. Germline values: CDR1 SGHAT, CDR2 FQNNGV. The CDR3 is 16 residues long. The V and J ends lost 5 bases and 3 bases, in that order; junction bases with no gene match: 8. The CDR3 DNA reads TGTGCCAGCAGCCTATTACGGACAGGGTACACCGGGGAGCTGTTTTTT. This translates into CASSLLRTGYTGELFF.

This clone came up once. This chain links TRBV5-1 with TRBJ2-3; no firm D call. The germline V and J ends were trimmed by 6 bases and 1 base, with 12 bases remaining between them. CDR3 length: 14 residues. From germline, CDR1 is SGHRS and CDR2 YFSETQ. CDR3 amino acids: CASTAGYGTDTQYF. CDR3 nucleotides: TGCGCCAGCACCGCCGGGTACGGCACAGATACGCAGTATTTT.

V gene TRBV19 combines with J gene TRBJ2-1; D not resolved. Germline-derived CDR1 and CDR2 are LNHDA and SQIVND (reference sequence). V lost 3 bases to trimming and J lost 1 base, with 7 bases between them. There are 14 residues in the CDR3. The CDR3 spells CASSMWQSYNEQFF. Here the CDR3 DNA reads TGTGCCAGTAGTATGTGGCAGTCCTACAATGAGCAGTTCTTC. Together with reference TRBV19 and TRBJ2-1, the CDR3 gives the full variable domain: DGGITQSPKYLFRKEGQNVTLSCEQNLNHDAMYWYRQDPGQGLRLIYYSQIVNDFQKGDIAEGYSVSREKKESFPLTVTSAQKNPTAFYLCASSMWQSYNEQFFGPGTRLTVL.

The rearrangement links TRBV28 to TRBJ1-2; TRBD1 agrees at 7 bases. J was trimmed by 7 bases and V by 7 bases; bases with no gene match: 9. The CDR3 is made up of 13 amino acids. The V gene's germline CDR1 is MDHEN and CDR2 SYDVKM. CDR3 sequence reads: CASMEGARRGYTF. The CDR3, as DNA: TGTGCCAGCATGGAGGGGGCGAGGCGTGGCTACACCTTC.

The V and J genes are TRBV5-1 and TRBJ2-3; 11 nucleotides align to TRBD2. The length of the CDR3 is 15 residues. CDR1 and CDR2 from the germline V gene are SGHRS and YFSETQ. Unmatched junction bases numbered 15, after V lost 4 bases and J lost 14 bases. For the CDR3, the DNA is TGCGCCAGCAGCCCCCTAGAAACTAGCGGGAGATACCGGTATTTT. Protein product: CASSPLETSGRYRYF.

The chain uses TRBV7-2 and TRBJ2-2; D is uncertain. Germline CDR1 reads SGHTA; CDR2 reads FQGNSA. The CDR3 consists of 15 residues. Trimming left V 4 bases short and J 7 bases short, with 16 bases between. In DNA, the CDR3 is TGTGCCAGCAGCTCGAGGCCCCCCGGTGTCGGGGAGCTGTTTTTT. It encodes CASSSRPPGVGELFF.

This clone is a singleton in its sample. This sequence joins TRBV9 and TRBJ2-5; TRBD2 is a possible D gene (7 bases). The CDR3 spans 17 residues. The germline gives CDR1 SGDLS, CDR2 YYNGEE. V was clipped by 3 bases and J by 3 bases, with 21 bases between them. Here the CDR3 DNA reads TGTGCCAGCAGCGCCGGCTCGAGGGGGGGATCAAAAGAGACCCAGTACTTC. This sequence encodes CASSAGSRGGSKETQYF. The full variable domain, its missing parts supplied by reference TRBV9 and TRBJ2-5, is DSGVTQTPKHLITATGQRVTLRCSPRSGDLSVYWYQQSLDQGLQFLIQYYNGEERAKGNILERFSAQQFPDLHSELNLSSLELGDSALYFCASSAGSRGGSKETQYFGPGTRLLVL.

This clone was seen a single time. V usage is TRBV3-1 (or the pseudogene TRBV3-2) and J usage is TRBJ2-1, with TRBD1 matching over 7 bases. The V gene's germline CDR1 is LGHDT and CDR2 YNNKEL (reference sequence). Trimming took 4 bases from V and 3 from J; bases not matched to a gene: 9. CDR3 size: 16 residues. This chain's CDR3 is CASSRSSTGNYNEQFF. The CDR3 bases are TGTGCCAGCAGCCGAAGCTCGACAGGGAACTACAATGAGCAGTTCTTC.